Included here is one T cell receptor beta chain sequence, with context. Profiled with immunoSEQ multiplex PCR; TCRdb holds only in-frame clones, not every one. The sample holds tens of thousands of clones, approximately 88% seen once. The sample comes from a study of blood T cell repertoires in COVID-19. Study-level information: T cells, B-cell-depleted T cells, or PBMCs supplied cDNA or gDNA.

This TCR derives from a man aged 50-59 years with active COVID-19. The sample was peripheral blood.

CDR3 loop: CSEHSPNEQFF. The CDR3, as DNA: TGCAGTGAACACAGTCCCAATGAGCAGTTCTTC. The chain has TRBV20-1 and TRBJ2-1; D gene ambiguous. The germline gives CDR1 DFQATT, CDR2 SNEGSKA (reference sequence). Trimming pared 7 bases from V and 6 bases from J, leaving 10 bases between. CDR3 length equals 11 residues.